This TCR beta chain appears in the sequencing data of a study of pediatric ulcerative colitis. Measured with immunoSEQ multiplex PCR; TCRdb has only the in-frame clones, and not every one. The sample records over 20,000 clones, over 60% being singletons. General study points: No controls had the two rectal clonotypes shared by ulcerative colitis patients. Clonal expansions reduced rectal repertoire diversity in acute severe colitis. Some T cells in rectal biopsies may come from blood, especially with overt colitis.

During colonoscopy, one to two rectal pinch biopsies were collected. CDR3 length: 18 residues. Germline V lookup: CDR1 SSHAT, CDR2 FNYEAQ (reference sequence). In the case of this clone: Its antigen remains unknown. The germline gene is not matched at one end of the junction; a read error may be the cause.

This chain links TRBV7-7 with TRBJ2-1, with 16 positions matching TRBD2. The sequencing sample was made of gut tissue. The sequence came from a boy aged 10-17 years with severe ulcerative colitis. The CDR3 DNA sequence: TGTGCTAGCAGCCCCGGGACTAGCGGGGGGGCTTCCTACAATGAGCAGTTCTTC. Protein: CASSPGTSGGASYNEQFF.